The rows below give T cell receptor beta chains drawn from one sample of a study of molecular identifiers for immune sequencing clone quantification. TCRdb reprocessed the PCR reads with MiXCR, giving one entry per CDR3 protein. Among some 650,000 distinct CDR3 sequences listed, about 20% were seen once. The source material was naive CD8+ T cells from blood, with Jurkat cell RNA spiked in. The source is a human donor in good health. Some libraries in this study had Jurkat cell RNA spiked in. CDR3s include the opening cysteine and the closing phenylalanine or tryptophan. D genes are given only for firm matches. Expanded clones get a size class; other rows say once, few or many, or leave the size out.

d_gene: NA; abundance: NA; v_gene: TRBV27; j_gene: TRBJ2-7; CDR3aa: CASSIAATLHEQYF; CDR3nt: TGTGCCAGCAGTATAGCGGCCACCCTCCACGAGCAGTACTTC
d_gene: NA; abundance: many; v_gene: TRBV29-1; j_gene: TRBJ2-1; CDR3aa: CSSRDSPNEQFF; CDR3nt: TGCAGCTCCCGGGACTCTCCTAATGAGCAGTTCTTC
d_gene: NA; abundance: many; v_gene: TRBV9; j_gene: TRBJ1-1; CDR3aa: CASSEEGGLDTEAFF; CDR3nt: TGTGCCAGCAGCGAAGAGGGGGGGCTTGACACTGAAGCTTTCTTT
d_gene: NA; abundance: few; v_gene: TRBV4-3; j_gene: TRBJ2-1; CDR3aa: CASSPDSPSEPHNEQFF; CDR3nt: TGCGCCAGCAGCCCCGACTCCCCATCAGAGCCCCACAATGAGCAGTTCTTC
d_gene: NA; abundance: many; v_gene: TRBV18; j_gene: TRBJ1-1; CDR3aa: CASSYGGGLNTEAFF; CDR3nt: TGTGCCAGCTCATACGGGGGGGGCCTAAACACTGAAGCTTTCTTT
d_gene: TRBD1; abundance: many; v_gene: TRBV14; j_gene: TRBJ1-1; CDR3aa: CASSLGQGKPEAFF; CDR3nt: TGTGCCAGCAGCCTGGGACAGGGGAAGCCTGAAGCTTTCTTT
d_gene: NA; abundance: few; v_gene: TRBV4-1; j_gene: TRBJ2-1; CDR3aa: CASSQATNEQFF; CDR3nt: TGCGCCAGCAGCCAAGCTACCAATGAGCAGTTCTTC
d_gene: NA; abundance: many; v_gene: TRBV7-8; j_gene: TRBJ2-7; CDR3aa: CASSRRDNYEQYF; CDR3nt: TGTGCCAGCAGCCGTAGGGATAACTACGAGCAGTACTTC
d_gene: NA; abundance: few; v_gene: TRBV9; j_gene: TRBJ2-7; CDR3aa: CASSVVAGASSNEQYF; CDR3nt: TGTGCCAGCAGCGTAGTGGCGGGGGCCAGCTCCAACGAGCAGTACTTC
d_gene: NA; abundance: many; v_gene: TRBV7-2; j_gene: TRBJ1-6; CDR3aa: CASSLEQNSPLHF; CDR3nt: TGTGCCAGCAGCTTAGAACAGAATTCACCCCTCCACTTT
d_gene: NA; abundance: many; v_gene: TRBV6-5; j_gene: TRBJ2-2; CDR3aa: CASSARLNTGELFF; CDR3nt: TGTGCCAGCAGTGCCAGACTGAACACCGGGGAGCTGTTTTTT